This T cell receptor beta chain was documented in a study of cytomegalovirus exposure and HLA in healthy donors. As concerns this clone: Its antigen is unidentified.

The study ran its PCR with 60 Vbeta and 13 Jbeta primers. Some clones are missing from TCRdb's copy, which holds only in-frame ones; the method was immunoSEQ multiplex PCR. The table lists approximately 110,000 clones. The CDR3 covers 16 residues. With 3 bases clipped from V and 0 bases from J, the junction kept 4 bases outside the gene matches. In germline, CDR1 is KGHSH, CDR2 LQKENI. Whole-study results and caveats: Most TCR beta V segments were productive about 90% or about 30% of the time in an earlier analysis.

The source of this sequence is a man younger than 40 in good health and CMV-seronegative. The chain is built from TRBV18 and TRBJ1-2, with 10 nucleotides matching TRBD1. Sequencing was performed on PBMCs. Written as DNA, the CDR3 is TGTGCCAGCTCACCTCGGGACAGGGGAGCTAACTATGGCTACACCTTC. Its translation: CASSPRDRGANYGYTF. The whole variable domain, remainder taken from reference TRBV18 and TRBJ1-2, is NAGVMQNPRHLVRRRGQEARLRCSPMKGHSHVYWYRQLPEEGLKFMVYLQKENIIDESGMPKERFSAEFPKEGPSILRIQQVVRGDSAAYFCASSPRDRGANYGYTFGSGTRLTVV.